Listed here is a single T cell receptor beta chain. Its target is unknown. The data stem from a study of radiation and T cells in renal cell carcinoma. Study-wide background: Nephrectomy followed 15 Gy stereotactic body radiation by 4 weeks. Study findings and constraints: Top tumor clonotypes rose in blood 2 weeks post-radiation, then contracted.

Here immunoSEQ multiplex PCR was the method, and the copy in TCRdb shows in-frame clones only, minus some. The repertoire holds 150,000 to 180,000 clones, with over 80% as singletons. The germline CDR1 and CDR2 sequences are MNHNY and SVGAGI (reference sequence). The CDR3 has 14 amino acids. Trimming left V 6 bases short and J 3 bases short, with 15 bases between. Time point in this sample: blood 2 weeks post-SBRT. As to treatment: 15 Gy SBRT to primary tumor, nephrectomy 4 weeks later. The rearrangement links TRBV6-6 to TRBJ2-7, with no clear D. The TCR comes from a woman aged 45-65 years with renal cell carcinoma. Source: blood, taken from a patient whose treatment included radiotherapy and nephrectomy. The CDR3 coding sequence is TGTGCCAGCAGCCCCGCGAGCACTGACTACGAGCAGTACTTC. Translated, it gives CASSPASTDYEQYF.